This note documents a single T cell receptor (beta chain) sequence. This sample stems from a study of blood T cell repertoires in COVID-19. Germline CDR1 and CDR2: SGHNT and YYREEE (reference sequence). V trimming: 3 bases; J trimming: 4 bases; junction bases outside the gene matches: 6. CDR3 size: 15 residues. The repertoire was sequenced with immunoSEQ multiplex PCR; TCRdb's copy has only in-frame clones and lacks some. The sample lists a few hundred thousand clones, more than 75% occurring once. The clonotype was recovered from a woman older than 75 with COVID-19, enrolled during active disease. V and J are TRBV5-4 and TRBJ2-2; 7 positions match TRBD1. The material sequenced was peripheral blood. DNA for the CDR3: TGTGCCAGCAGCTCCCGGACAGGTCCCACCGGGGAGCTGTTTTTT. Encoded protein: CASSSRTGPTGELFF.